These 29 T cell receptor beta chains came from one sample sequenced in a study of T cell repertoires in cytomegalovirus infection. In TCRdb, the reads were re-called with MiXCR into one record per CDR3 protein. The profile shows around 280,000 distinct CDR3 sequences, about 9.2% of them singletons. Sequencing was done on a sample of PBMCs. These receptors all stem from a human donor in good health (CMV status not recorded). Some clones in this sample may be carry-over from other donors' samples.

This clonotype was recorded at least ten times. The J gene is TRBJ1-2, the V gene TRBV20-1; TRBD1 agrees at 7 bases. This CDR3 has 12 amino acids. Germline CDR1 is DFQATT and CDR2 is SNEGSKA (reference sequence). After removal of 5 bases from V and 4 bases from J, the junction contained 4 bases not matched to a gene. CDR3 DNA: TGCAGTGCTCGGCAGGGGGGCTATGGCTACACCTTC. Translated, it gives CSARQGGYGYTF.

This clonotype has ten or more counts. The chain joins TRBV20-1 to TRBJ2-7; 9 bases are shared with TRBD1. Germline V gene data show CDR1 as DFQATT and CDR2 as SNEGSKA (reference sequence). CDR3 size: 17 residues. V gave up 0 bases and J gave up 1 base; unmatched junction bases: 10. The DNA of the CDR3 is TGCAGTGCTAGAGACGTTCGAGAGGACAGGGGATCCTACGAGCAGTACTTC. It encodes CSARDVREDRGSYEQYF.

The table lists this clonotype with many counts. The chain uses TRBV7-9 and TRBJ2-1, with TRBD2 identical over 10 bases. The germline V gene has CDR1 SEHNR and CDR2 FQNEAQ (reference sequence). The junction had 7 bases not matched to a gene; V was cut back by 3 bases and J by 8 bases. This CDR3 has 15 residues. CDR3: CASSFTSGGAHEQFF. CDR3 nucleotide sequence: TGTGCCAGCAGCTTTACGAGCGGGGGGGCGCATGAGCAGTTCTTC. Complete variable domain (other parts from reference TRBV7-9 and TRBJ2-1): DTGVSQNPRHKITKRGQNVTFRCDPISEHNRLYWYRQTLGQGPEFLTYFQNEAQLEKSRLLSDRFSAERPKGSFSTLEIQRTEQGDSAMYLCASSFTSGGAHEQFFGPGTRLTVL.

This clonotype was picked up many times. The rearrangement joins TRBV6-1 to TRBJ2-7; 7 bases fit TRBD1. The ends lost 6 bases at V and 3 bases at J; junction bases unmatched: 5. The germline CDR1 and CDR2 sequences are MNHNS and SASEGT. This CDR3 contains 13 residues. The DNA of the CDR3 is TGTGCCAGCAGGGACAGGTCAATCTACGAGCAGTACTTC. As protein: CASRDRSIYEQYF.

In its sample, this clonotype was seen a few times. The rearrangement links TRBV19 to TRBJ1-5; D uncertain. Trimming left V 2 bases short and J 6 bases short, with 11 bases between. Looked up from germline, CDR1 is LNHDA and CDR2 is SQIVND (reference sequence). The CDR3 length is 14 residues. CDR3 region: CASSIPTRSQPQHF. DNA of the CDR3: TGTGCCAGTAGTATACCTACCCGGAGTCAGCCCCAGCATTTT.

This chain links TRBV18 with TRBJ2-7; 8 bases fit TRBD2. Trimming removed 2 bases from V and 4 bases from J; junction bases left unmatched: 7. CDR3 length equals 15 residues. CDR1 and CDR2 (germline): KGHSH, LQKENI. The DNA of the CDR3 is TGTGCCAGCTCACCAGGGCGGGGGGCACATTACGAGCAGTACGTC. Residues: CASSPGRGAHYEQYV.

The table lists this clonotype with many counts. This CDR3 is CASSFLENTEAFF. The CDR3 DNA sequence: TGTGCCAGCAGCTTCTTAGAGAACACTGAAGCTTTCTTT. The chain employs TRBV7-9 and TRBJ1-1; D unclear. The germline V gene encodes CDR1 SEHNR and CDR2 FQNEAQ (reference sequence). The CDR3 has 13 amino acids. Trimming shortened V by 3 bases and J by 1 base, and 6 bases separated the two germline ends.

This clonotype was observed many times. V is TRBV2 and J is TRBJ2-3; maybe TRBD1 (5 bases). Germline V gives CDR1 SNHLY, CDR2 FYNNEI. This CDR3 spans 13 amino acids. V was shortened by 8 bases and J by 5 bases, with 14 bases between the two germline ends. CDR3 sequence reads: CASGQGLRDTQYF. The CDR3 coding sequence is TGTGCCAGCGGGCAGGGTTTAAGAGATACGCAGTATTTT.

The table lists this clonotype with many counts. V usage is TRBV7-3 and J usage is TRBJ2-2; unclear D gene. V lost 6 bases, J lost 5 bases, and 10 bases lay in between. CDR3 length: 13 amino acids. CDR1 is SGHTA, CDR2 FQGTGA, per germline. CDR3 region: CASSSELTGELFF. The CDR3 nucleotides are TGTGCCAGCAGTTCCGAGTTGACCGGGGAGCTGTTTTTT.

This clonotype was counted many times. V and J are TRBV9 and TRBJ2-5, with D possibly matching TRBD1 (5 bases). Trimming took off 1 base at V and 1 base at J, with 5 bases between the two ends. Germline V CDR1 and CDR2: SGDLS, YYNGEE. The CDR3 runs to 13 residues. CDR3 DNA: TGTGCCAGCAGCGTAAGGGGCCAAGAGACCCAGTACTTC. Residues: CASSVRGQETQYF.

This clonotype was observed at least ten times. The CDR3 spells CSATARDIDEQFF. The CDR3 coding sequence is TGCAGTGCCACCGCCAGGGATATCGATGAGCAGTTCTTC. V and J are TRBV20-1 and TRBJ2-1; D is perhaps TRBD1 (5 bases). This CDR3 is 13 amino acids long. The germline V and J ends were trimmed by 6 bases and 8 bases, with 17 bases remaining between them. CDR1 DFQATT and CDR2 SNEGSKA come from the germline V gene (reference sequence).

As regards this clonotype: This may come from a read error, since a much larger clone is one base off. The V and J genes are TRBV29-1 and TRBJ1-1; no definite D call. The CDR3 sequence is 12 residues long. Germline loops: CDR1 SQVTM, CDR2 ANQGSEA. Trimming left V 7 bases short and J 4 bases short, with 13 bases between. The CDR3 region is CSGRREGTEAFF. The CDR3 nucleotides are TGCAGCGGCAGAAGGGAGGGCACTGAAGCTTTCTTT.

This clonotype was observed many times. The chain has TRBV28 and TRBJ2-4; D remains ambiguous. The CDR3 is 12 amino acids. Trimming took 2 bases from V and 7 from J, leaving 6 bases between them. The germline gives CDR1 MDHEN, CDR2 SYDVKM. CDR3 residues: CASSLDGNIQYF. In DNA, the CDR3 is TGTGCCAGCAGTTTAGACGGGAACATTCAGTACTTC.

This clonotype was detected ten times or more. This rearrangement joins TRBV9 to TRBJ2-5; D possibly corresponds to TRBD2 (6 bases). V lost 3 bases and J 2 bases, leaving 8 bases between the germline ends. The CDR3 length is 13 residues. Germline V gives CDR1 SGDLS, CDR2 YYNGEE. CDR3 sequence reads: CASSGTMQETQYF. CDR3 nucleotides: TGTGCCAGCAGCGGGACTATGCAAGAGACCCAGTACTTC.

This clonotype was found many times. J is TRBJ2-5 and V is TRBV6-2 or TRBV6-3, with D possibly being TRBD1 (6 bases). CDR3 size: 14 residues. CDR1 is MNHEY and CDR2 is SVGEGT in the germline V gene. The ends were cut back, 5 bases at V and 2 bases at J, with 12 bases in the middle. The CDR3 is CASSPPDRQETQYF. CDR3 nucleotide sequence: TGTGCCAGCAGTCCCCCGGACAGACAAGAGACCCAGTACTTC.

The chain carries TRBV27 and TRBJ2-7; maybe TRBD1 (6 bases). The length of the CDR3 is 15 residues. Germline CDR1 is MNHEY and CDR2 is SMNVEV (reference sequence). With 2 bases removed from V and 5 bases from J, the gap between germline ends came to 16 bases. As DNA, the CDR3 is TGTGCCAGCAGTTTAATTGGGACAAGGAAGAACGAGCAGTACTTC. It specifies CASSLIGTRKNEQYF.

This clonotype has just a few counts. The V call is TRBV29-1, the J call TRBJ2-7, with D perhaps matching TRBD1 (6 bases). From germline, CDR1 is SQVTM and CDR2 ANQGSEA. V was shortened by 8 bases and J by 3 bases, with 20 bases between the two germline ends. The CDR3 length is 14 residues. As DNA, the CDR3 is TGCAGCATATCAGACCCGAGGGACAACTACGAGCAGTACTTC. It specifies CSISDPRDNYEQYF.

This clonotype has ten or more counts. This chain connects TRBV14 to TRBJ1-3, with 7 nucleotides matching TRBD1. V lost 5 bases and J lost 0; bases outside the gene matches: 10. The germline V gene has CDR1 SGHDN and CDR2 FVKESK. The length of the CDR3 is 17 residues. The CDR3 sequence is CASSSRQGLSSGNTIYF. CDR3 nucleotide sequence: TGTGCCAGCAGCTCCCGACAGGGACTGAGCTCTGGAAACACCATATATTTT.

This clonotype was detected only a few times. This chain connects TRBV28 to TRBJ2-3; D is possibly TRBD1 or TRBD2 (6 bases each). V was trimmed by 4 bases and J by 4 bases, leaving 27 bases between them. CDR3 length equals 19 residues. Germline assignment: CDR1 MDHEN and CDR2 SYDVKM. CDR3 protein: CASSSATSWGARPPDTQYF. The DNA of the CDR3 is TGTGCCAGCAGTTCTGCAACTAGTTGGGGGGCAAGGCCCCCAGATACGCAGTATTTT.

At least ten counts were recorded for this clonotype. The chain carries TRBV2 and TRBJ1-5, with D hard to call. Germline CDR1 is SNHLY and CDR2 is FYNNEI. The CDR3 loop spans 12 amino acids. The ends were cut back, 5 bases at V and 9 bases at J, with 11 bases in the middle. The CDR3 is CASSSNVGPQHF. The CDR3, as DNA: TGTGCCAGCAGTTCAAACGTTGGGCCCCAGCATTTT.

This clonotype was observed a few times. The chain carries TRBV18 and TRBJ2-7; 8 bases are shared with TRBD1. Germline V gene sequence: CDR1 KGHSH, CDR2 LQKENI. V was clipped by 3 bases and J by 7 bases; unmatched bases: 5. This CDR3 has 13 residues. CDR3 nucleotides: TGTGCCAGCTCACCTGGACAGGGTTGGGAGCAGTACGTC. This codes for CASSPGQGWEQYV.

This clonotype was observed many times. CDR3 nucleotide sequence: TGTGCCACCGAGCGGGAGCCTATAGATACGCAGTATTTT. As protein: CATEREPIDTQYF. The V call is TRBV12-3 or TRBV12-4, the J call TRBJ2-3; TRBD2 matches at 8 bases. J gave up 5 bases and V 10 bases, and 8 bases lay outside the gene matches. The CDR3 totals 13 residues.

This clonotype showed up many times. The genes are TRBV11-3 and TRBJ2-6; 12 positions agree with TRBD1. From germline, CDR1 is SGHNT and CDR2 YENEEA. The length of the CDR3 is 17 residues. Trimming took 5 bases from V and 2 from J; bases not matched to a gene: 4. This CDR3 is CASSPGTGGAGANVLTF. CDR3 DNA: TGTGCCAGCAGCCCAGGGACAGGGGGCGCTGGGGCCAACGTCCTGACTTTC.

This clonotype has a count of ten or more. The J gene is TRBJ2-3, the V gene TRBV7-3; the match to TRBD2 covers 11 bases. CDR1 and CDR2 from the germline V gene are SGHTA and FQGTGA. The CDR3 contains 15 residues. V shed 3 bases and J 4 bases; nucleotides not matched to a gene: 3. The DNA of the CDR3 is TGTGCCAGCAGCTTCGTAGCGGGGGGGCCAGATACGCAGTATTTT. Protein: CASSFVAGGPDTQYF.

J is TRBJ1-1 and V is TRBV20-1; no definite D call. V was cut by 4 bases and J by 1 base, with 13 bases left in between. Germline-derived CDR1 and CDR2 are DFQATT and SNEGSKA (reference sequence). The length of the CDR3 is 14 residues. The CDR3 nucleotides are TGCAGTGCTAAGTTAACGATGGGGAACACTGAAGCTTTCTTT. Translating gives CSAKLTMGNTEAFF.

The J gene is TRBJ2-7, the V gene TRBV10-3; 9 positions agree with TRBD1. The length of the CDR3 is 13 residues. The ends lost 6 bases at V and 5 bases at J; junction bases unmatched: 5. Germline V gene data show CDR1 as ENHRY and CDR2 as SYGVKD. The CDR3, as DNA: TGTGCCATCAGGGGGAGACAGGGGGACGAGCAGTACTTC. It encodes CAIRGRQGDEQYF.

This clonotype was recorded many times. The genes are TRBV6-5 and TRBJ1-3; D is ambiguous. Trimming cost V 11 bases and J 0 bases, with 8 bases left between them. CDR1 and CDR2 (germline): MNHEY, SVGAGI. CDR3 length equals 12 residues. Written as DNA, the CDR3 is TGTGCCGCCTTAAGCTCTGGAAACACCATATATTTT. As protein: CAALSSGNTIYF.

Ten or more counts support this clonotype. This chain connects TRBV6-5 to TRBJ2-5; 7 bases agree with TRBD1. The V and J ends lost 2 bases and 2 bases, in that order; junction bases with no gene match: 8. CDR3 length: 16 amino acids. Looked up from germline, CDR1 is MNHEY and CDR2 is SVGAGI. The CDR3 loop reads CASSYTPGTEQETQYF. The CDR3 bases are TGTGCCAGCAGTTACACCCCCGGGACAGAACAAGAGACCCAGTACTTC.

In its sample, this clonotype was seen many times. CDR3 nucleotides: TGTGCCAGCAGGCCAGCAGGGGCGCAAGAGACCCAGTACTTC. This encodes CASRPAGAQETQYF. The rearrangement joins TRBV12-3 or TRBV12-4 to TRBJ2-5, with TRBD1 as a possible D gene (6 bases). V was pared by 6 bases and J by 2 bases, with 13 bases between. This CDR3 contains 14 residues.